Listed here are 10 T cell receptor beta chains from one sample, sequenced in a study of CD8+CD57+ T cells in acquired aplastic anemia (dated by TCRdb to 2016 to 2019). Expansion of CD8+CD57+ cells had been shown by flow cytometry in the patients chosen for sequencing. Sequencing relied on an Illumina HiSeq 2000. Genomic DNA was used as template for profiling of TCR beta VDJ combinations and CDR3 sequences. The public reads were reanalyzed by TCRdb: fastp trimming at Q25, MiXCR alignment, in-frame beta chains only. Each entry merges the rows of one CDR3 protein and shows their most common DNA and genes. Across this sample there are 200,000 to 300,000 distinct CDR3 sequences, with approximately 80% seen only once. Roughly 42% of the sample lies in the top ten. Material for sequencing was sorted CD4+, CD8+, or CD8+CD57+ T cells (not recorded which) from PBMCs. The receptor source for this set is a human donor with aplastic anemia.

The chain employs TRBV11-3 and TRBJ1-6, with D uncertain. The CDR3 length is 14 residues. V lost 0 bases and J lost 5, with 5 bases in between. CDR1 and CDR2 from the germline V gene are SGHNT and YENEEA. This chain's CDR3 is CASSLERHNSPLHF. CDR3 DNA sequence: TGTGCCAGCAGCTTAGAGAGACATAATTCACCCCTCCACTTT.

The chain uses TRBV19 and TRBJ1-2, with TRBD1 as a possible D gene (5 bases). The CDR3 has 15 amino acids. Germline CDR1 reads LNHDA; CDR2 reads SQIVND (reference sequence). Trimming stripped 1 base from V and 11 bases from J, with 20 bases between. CDR3 in amino acids: CASSIARGAFNEYTF. The CDR3 nucleotides read TGTGCCAGTAGTATAGCTAGGGGCGCCTTCAATGAGTACACCTTC.

This clonotype was counted a single time. The missing conserved phenylalanine or tryptophan at the end of this CDR3 makes a read error likely. The DNA is omitted, as the CDR3 cannot be located on it reliably, and the CDR3 follows TCRdb's listing. This chain uses TRBV2 with TRBJ2-1; TRBD1, as called in the table, went unchecked against the DNA. Germline CDR1 SNHLY, CDR2 FYNNEI. From its first to its last residue, the CDR3 has 16 amino acids. The CDR3: CASREGGGDGQYYQLV.

V and J are TRBV14 and TRBJ1-1; D is undetermined. This CDR3 is 14 amino acids long. Germline-derived CDR1 and CDR2 are SGHDN and FVKESK. V was shortened by 3 bases and J by 14 bases, with 22 bases between the two germline ends. The CDR3 loop is CASSQARTTSSTFF. The CDR3 bases are TGTGCCAGCAGCCAGGCCAGGACTACGAGCAGTACGTTCTTT.

The chain links TRBV7-4 to TRBJ1-2; tentative D call: TRBD1 (5 bases). The V end was cut by 5 bases, the J end by 10 bases, with 26 bases between. This CDR3 region has 16 residues. The germline V gene encodes CDR1 SGHVT and CDR2 SQSDAQ. CDR3 loop: CASSPVGTSGNHDYTF. CDR3 DNA: TGTGCCAGCAGCCCGGTGGGGACTAGCGGGAACCATGACTACACCTTC.

This clonotype was seen just once. The V gene is TRBV11-2, the J gene TRBJ2-7, with D unresolved. V was cut by 4 bases and J by 1 base, with 8 bases left in between. The CDR3 covers 13 residues. The V gene's germline CDR1 is SGHAT and CDR2 FQNNGV. CDR3 nucleotide sequence: TGTGCCAGCAGCTACCAAAGGTCCTACGAGCAGTACTTC. Amino acids: CASSYQRSYEQYF.

The rearrangement uses TRBV9 and TRBJ2-7, with D maybe TRBD1 (6 bases). This CDR3 has 16 residues. Trimming removed 3 bases from V and 8 bases from J, with 24 bases in between. Per the germline V gene, CDR1 is SGDLS and CDR2 is YYNGEE. This CDR3 is CASSAGVSRNQPQQYV. In DNA form, the CDR3 reads TGTGCCAGCAGCGCAGGGGTCTCGAGAAATCAGCCCCAGCAGTACGTC.

A note on this clonotype: The conserved final phenylalanine or tryptophan is absent from the CDR3, which likely points to a read error. The limits of the CDR3 on the DNA are not certain, so only TCRdb's listed CDR3 is given. The chain joins TRBV2 to TRBJ2-5; whether TRBD1, the table's D call, matches the DNA was not checked. The germline gives CDR1 SNHLY, CDR2 FYNNEI. The CDR3 is 14 amino acids in total, end residues counted. The CDR3 reads CASSSGGIHEKFFV.

Points on this clonotype: The final CDR3 position lacks the conserved phenylalanine or tryptophan, pointing to a likely read error. The DNA is omitted, as the CDR3 cannot be located on it reliably, and the CDR3 follows TCRdb's listing. The chain has TRBV9 and TRBJ2-3; TRBD1, the D gene given by the table, was not confirmed from the DNA. Germline V gives CDR1 SGDLS, CDR2 YYNGEE. The CDR3 extends over 13 residues, inclusive of both ends. Here the CDR3 reads CASGDGGTSTETL.

Concerning this clonotype: Germline and junction disagree at one end, which may indicate a read error. The chain recombines TRBV7-2 with TRBJ2-2; D remains ambiguous. This CDR3 region has 12 residues. Germline CDR1 SGHTA, CDR2 FQGNSA. The CDR3 nucleotides read TGTGCCAGCAGCTTAGTACCCGGAGAGGTGGTTTTT. It encodes CASSLVPGEVVF. Full variable domain (rest looked up from reference TRBV7-2 and TRBJ2-2): GAGVSQSPSNKVTEKGKDVELRCDPISGHTALYWYRQSLGQGLEFLIYFQGNSAPDKSGLPSDRFSAERTGGSVSTLTIQRTQQEDSAVYLCASSLVPGEVVFGEGSRLTVL.